This entry features one T cell receptor beta chain sequence. The target antigen is unknown. Next came a second PCR, run for about 7 to 12 cycles, which used a sample-barcoded 5' primer along with a J-beta primer mix. TCRdb processed the 5' RACE reads anew with MiXCR; each CDR3 protein has one entry. Of some 1.8 million distinct CDR3 sequences listed, around 42% are singletons. The entry originates in a study of blood T cells in healthy people across ages. Study-level findings and limits: For the donors, CMV status was unknown and possibly confounded expanded clonotype changes.

Donors ranged from roughly 6 to 90 years old and were healthy Caucasians in Russia. Trimming cost V 8 bases and J 9 bases, with 14 bases left between them. The V gene's germline CDR1 is MNHEY and CDR2 SVGAGI. The CDR3 sequence is 12 residues long. The sequence was collected from a human donor in good health. What was sequenced was blood. The V call is TRBV6-5, the J call TRBJ2-1; D not certain. The CDR3 DNA is TGTGCCAGCTCCACAGTGGGTAGTGAGCAGTTCTTC. Its translation is CASSTVGSEQFF.